The clone carrying this T cell receptor beta chain has only one observation. The data were obtained in a study of blood T cells in healthy people across ages. Study overall: Per two T cells, about one barcoded beta molecule was captured through template switching.

Trimming left V 2 bases short and J 2 bases short, with 10 bases between. Germline V gene sequence: CDR1 SQVTM, CDR2 ANQGSEA. The CDR3 consists of 13 residues. Through a sample-barcoded 5' primer and a J-beta primer mix, a second PCR was run for 7 to 11 cycles. The template-switch adaptor, which had 12 random nucleotides, put a tag on each cDNA molecule. TCRdb itself ran the 5' RACE reads through MiXCR, one entry per CDR3 protein. Of 450,000 to 650,000 distinct CDR3 sequences in the sample, approximately 25% were seen once. These same records also appear under a second study, on T cells of mothers and their children. That paper notes: There were over 9.5 million TCR beta CDR3 reads from each mother and roughly 3 million from each child. Thymic selection molds TCR recombination output in a comparable way in related and unrelated pairs.

The sample taken for sequencing was blood. The source of this sequence is a boy aged 10-17 years in good health. The chain has TRBV29-1 and TRBJ2-7; no definite D call. The CDR3 protein is CSVEQQEPYEQYF. CDR3 DNA sequence: TGCAGCGTTGAACAGCAGGAGCCCTACGAGCAGTACTTC.